These 8 T cell receptor beta chains share one sample of origin, sequenced in a study of T cells in Graves' hyperthyroidism and ophthalmopathy (dated by TCRdb to between 2019 and 2020). Library generation was performed with multiplex PCR. TCRdb shows the sequencer as Illumina HiSeq 2000. The TCR beta CDR3 regions were amplified from the RNA transcripts. For the first round of RT-PCR on the TCR CDR3, the HTBI primer set was used together with the Qiagen OneStep RT-PCR kit. TCRdb ran its own pipeline on the public reads, namely fastp trimming at Q25 and MiXCR clone calling, and kept in-frame beta chains. Each CDR3 protein appears once, grouped with its most common genes and DNA. This sample comprises hundreds of thousands of distinct CDR3 sequences, roughly 15% of them detected only once. The ten largest clones capture roughly a tenth of the sample. Sequenced material: blood. The receptors were gathered from a woman between 18 and 29 years old with Graves' hyperthyroidism.

The rearrangement uses TRBV20-1 and TRBJ1-3; possible D gene TRBD1, 5 bases. V lost 2 bases and J 2 bases, leaving 13 bases between the germline ends. Germline CDR1 and CDR2: DFQATT and SNEGSKA (reference sequence). The length of the CDR3 is 15 residues. The CDR3 DNA reads TGCAGTGCTAGATTGGGCGCCAGGGCTGGAAACACCATATATTTT. Translated: CSARLGARAGNTIYF.

This clonotype was seen a handful of times. The DNA of the CDR3 is TGCAGTGCTACTACACCCAGCTCCTACAATGAGCAGTTCTTC. Translating it yields CSATTPSSYNEQFF. The chain links TRBV20-1 to TRBJ2-1; unclear D gene. CDR3 length: 14 residues. Germline V gives CDR1 DFQATT, CDR2 SNEGSKA (reference sequence). V gave up 4 bases and J gave up 0 bases, with 10 bases separating them.

This clonotype turned up a few times. The genes are TRBV12-3 or TRBV12-4 and TRBJ2-1, with D possibly being TRBD2 (5 bases). Trimming pared 3 bases from V and 5 bases from J, leaving 14 bases between. This CDR3 has 15 amino acids. In DNA form, the CDR3 reads TGTGCCAGCAGTTTTTCCGGCGGGCGTCACAATGAGCAGTTCTTC. It specifies CASSFSGGRHNEQFF.

This chain connects TRBV6-1 to TRBJ1-6; D gene unclear. The V gene's germline CDR1 is MNHNS and CDR2 SASEGT. CDR3 length equals 14 residues. Trimming stripped 6 bases from V and 9 bases from J, with 15 bases between. CDR3 sequence: CASRKIKGSSPLHF. The CDR3 nucleotides read TGTGCCAGCAGAAAGATCAAGGGCAGTTCACCCCTCCACTTT.

This clonotype was seen many times. The chain uses TRBV11-2 and TRBJ2-3; 9 nucleotides line up with TRBD2. Unmatched junction bases numbered 8, after V lost 4 bases and J lost 3 bases. The CDR3 is made up of 16 amino acids. Per germline, CDR1 SGHAT and CDR2 FQNNGV. CDR3 residues: CASSSLPREGTDTQYF. For the CDR3, the DNA is TGTGCCAGCAGCTCCCTGCCGCGGGAGGGGACAGATACGCAGTATTTT.

This clonotype was observed many times. The chain uses TRBV6-1 and TRBJ1-2; 7 bases are a match to TRBD1. The CDR3 covers 15 residues. Looked up from germline, CDR1 is MNHNS and CDR2 is SASEGT. The junction had 5 bases not matched to a gene; V was cut back by 4 bases and J by 0 bases. This chain's CDR3 is CASSGWTGPNYGYTF. The CDR3 nucleotides read TGTGCCAGCAGTGGGTGGACAGGCCCTAACTATGGCTACACCTTC.

This clonotype was counted between two and nine times. The chain has TRBV24-1 and TRBJ2-5; perhaps TRBD2 as D (6 bases). V was cut by 10 bases and J by 3 bases, with 14 bases left in between. Looked up from germline, CDR1 is KGHDR and CDR2 is SFDVKD. The CDR3 covers 13 residues. CDR3 residues: CATQAEGEETQYF. The CDR3 DNA is TGTGCCACGCAAGCGGAGGGCGAAGAGACCCAGTACTTC.

This clonotype was observed a few times. The V and J genes are TRBV12-3 or TRBV12-4 and TRBJ1-5, with D unresolved. V lost 3 bases and J lost 7, with 7 bases in between. The CDR3 has 12 amino acids. The CDR3 loop reads CASSFGLQPQHF. For the CDR3, the DNA is TGTGCCAGCAGTTTCGGGCTGCAGCCCCAGCATTTT.